This T cell receptor (beta chain) was observed in a study of T-cell reconstitution after alpha-beta-depleted transplantation in children. This CDR3 spans 15 amino acids. Trimming took 10 bases from V and 6 from J, leaving 21 bases between them. Germline V gives CDR1 MGHDK, CDR2 SYGVNS. It was with unique molecular identifiers that the TCRbeta library was prepared. MiXCR was run by TCRdb on the PCR reads, yielding one entry per CDR3 protein. Here the sample spans about 640,000 distinct CDR3 sequences, roughly 17% being singletons. The chain uses TRBV25-1 and TRBJ2-2, with D perhaps TRBD2 (6 bases). Here the sequenced sample was PBMCs from the stem cell graft donor, taken from the stem cell graft. The TCR was taken from a human donor who donated a stem cell graft to a child with acute myeloid leukemia. Here the CDR3 reads CATKGGAGAAGELFF. The CDR3 DNA reads as TGTGCCACCAAAGGAGGGGCAGGCGCGGCCGGGGAGCTGTTTTTT.